The T cell receptor (beta chain) described here comes from a study of shared T cell receptors in the human thymus. Assay: immunoSEQ multiplex PCR; the TCRdb copy retains only in-frame clones and omits some. The table records roughly 550,000 clones, around 82% of them present only once. The CDR3 length is 14 residues. The germline V gene has CDR1 SNHLY and CDR2 FYNNEI. Between the trimmed V and J ends, which lost 5 bases and 4 bases, there was a span of 14 bases. The same sample was also studied in work on human thymus T cells.

The chain employs TRBV2 and TRBJ1-2; tentatively, D is TRBD1 (6 bases). This clonotype originated in a boy under three years old with a congenital heart defect. Input material: thymocytes. CDR3 amino acids: CASSYREGFYGYTF. In DNA form, the CDR3 reads TGTGCCAGCAGTTACAGGGAAGGCTTCTATGGCTACACCTTC.